These 3 T cell receptor beta chains were all obtained from the same sample, sequenced in a study of T-cell memory formation after mild COVID-19. TCRdb re-derived calls from the 5' RACE reads in MiXCR, one entry per CDR3 protein. Among roughly 200,000 distinct CDR3 sequences listed, 16% were seen once. The specimen was PBMCs or a T cell subset sorted from them (not recorded which). These receptors were obtained from an adult woman who had mild COVID-19 (a few samples of this study predate the infection). Cell type and time point are not known.

The sample holds a few counts of this clonotype. The chain links TRBV20-1 to TRBJ2-7; 10 bases are a match to TRBD2. Germline CDR1 reads DFQATT; CDR2 reads SNEGSKA (reference sequence). The junction had 0 bases not matched to a gene; V was cut back by 5 bases and J by 2 bases. There are 12 residues in the CDR3. The CDR3 nucleotides read TGCAGTGCTGGGACTAGCGCCTACGAGCAGTACTTC. Translation: CSAGTSAYEQYF.

The chain has TRBV18 and TRBJ2-1, with a tentative D call TRBD1 (6 bases). The CDR3 sequence is 13 residues long. The germline V and J ends were trimmed by 6 bases and 7 bases, with 13 bases remaining between them. Germline V gene sequence: CDR1 KGHSH, CDR2 LQKENI. The CDR3 spells CASSPLGTNEQFF. In nucleotides, the CDR3 is TGTGCCAGCTCTCCCCTCGGGACAAATGAGCAGTTCTTC.

This chain uses TRBV7-3 with TRBJ2-1; 11 bases line up with TRBD2. CDR1 is SGHTA and CDR2 is FQGTGA in the germline V gene. V was pared by 5 bases and J by 6 bases, with 9 bases of the junction left unmatched. The length of the CDR3 is 16 residues. The DNA of the CDR3 is TGTGCCAGCAGCCCCTACGTAGCGGGGGGGCCCAATGAGCAGTTCTTC. Its protein product is CASSPYVAGGPNEQFF.